A single sample is the source of the 32 T cell receptor beta chains below, sequenced in a study of beta chain features in type 1 diabetes. Expressed TCRB transcripts got sequenced, as all isolated RNA was reverse transcribed. Only in-frame clones appear in the TCRdb table, and some are missing; sequencing was by immunoSEQ multiplex PCR. The repertoire includes some 23,000 clones, around 65% of them detected once, and roughly 1.2% sits in the top ten. The study's findings and limits: TCRB CDR3s were moderately but significantly shorter in Type 1 diabetes patients in all four CD4+ subsets.

Their antigen targets remain unknown. Sequences were obtained from stem cell memory CD4+ T cells from blood. These TCRs come from a woman in her 40s with type 1 diabetes.

V is TRBV7-9 and J is TRBJ1-1; no clear D. Germline V gives CDR1 SEHNR, CDR2 FQNEAQ (reference sequence). CDR3 length: 13 residues. V was pared by 3 bases and J by 4 bases, with 9 bases between. CDR3: CASSFAGTTEAFF. The DNA of the CDR3 is TGTGCCAGCAGCTTCGCAGGTACCACTGAAGCTTTCTTT.

The table lists this clone with a few counts. The chain couples TRBV4-3 to TRBJ2-5; 10 bases are shared with TRBD2. This CDR3 is 16 amino acids long. Germline-derived CDR1 and CDR2 are LGHNA and YSLEER. The junction had 8 bases not matched to a gene; V was cut back by 3 bases and J by 4 bases. The CDR3 spells CASSQDVAGGLETQYF. The CDR3 nucleotides read TGCGCCAGCAGCCAGGACGTAGCGGGGGGATTAGAGACCCAGTACTTC.

The V call is TRBV7-2, the J call TRBJ2-5; no clear D gene. Germline CDR1 is SGHTA and CDR2 is FQGNSA. Trimming stripped 6 bases from V and 5 bases from J, with 13 bases between. The CDR3 has 13 residues. The CDR3 bases are TGTGCCAGCAGTCAAGAGGTTTGGGAGACCCAGTACTTC. It codes for CASSQEVWETQYF.

This clone was seen a few times. The V and J genes are TRBV19 and TRBJ2-1; 8 bases line up with TRBD2. The CDR3 consists of 15 residues. Germline CDR1 LNHDA, CDR2 SQIVND (reference sequence). The ends lost 7 bases at V and 4 bases at J; junction bases unmatched: 9. CDR3 sequence (DNA): TGTGCCAGTATCGGAGCGGGAGCGGGGTACAATGAGCAGTTCTTC. Protein: CASIGAGAGYNEQFF.

This clone was detected once. The V call is TRBV6-5, the J call TRBJ1-6; D unclear. The germline V and J ends were trimmed by 6 bases and 4 bases, with 13 bases remaining between them. Germline-derived CDR1 and CDR2 are MNHEY and SVGAGI. The CDR3 has 15 residues. The CDR3 region has the DNA TGTGCCAGCAGCCTACAGTTTCCTTATAATTCACCCCTCCACTTT. Amino acid sequence: CASSLQFPYNSPLHF.

The chain carries TRBV7-2 and TRBJ2-7, with no clear D. The germline V gene has CDR1 SGHTA and CDR2 FQGNSA. This CDR3 has 14 residues. Trimming left V 4 bases short and J 4 bases short, with 14 bases between. The CDR3 coding sequence is TGTGCCAGCAGCTCCTCAAGCCCCGGGTACGAGCAGTACTTC. It encodes CASSSSSPGYEQYF. Together with reference TRBV7-2 and TRBJ2-7, the CDR3 gives the full variable domain: GAGVSQSPSNKVTEKGKDVELRCDPISGHTALYWYRQSLGQGLEFLIYFQGNSAPDKSGLPSDRFSAERTGGSVSTLTIQRTQQEDSAVYLCASSSSSPGYEQYFGPGTRLTVT.

The rearrangement uses TRBV7-8 and TRBJ2-3, with 13 bases fitting TRBD2. The CDR3 extends over 16 amino acids. Per the germline V gene, CDR1 is SGHVS and CDR2 is FQNEAQ. V shed 3 bases and J 1 base; nucleotides not matched to a gene: 1. The CDR3: CASSFGLAGGTDTQYF. The CDR3 DNA sequence: TGTGCCAGCAGCTTCGGACTAGCGGGAGGCACAGATACGCAGTATTTT.

The genes are TRBV4-1 and TRBJ1-1; D not resolved. CDR3 length equals 15 residues. Germline values: CDR1 MGHRA, CDR2 YSYEKL. Trimming stripped 3 bases from V and 0 bases from J, with 11 bases between. DNA of the CDR3: TGCGCCAGCAGCCACGAGAGGAGATTGAACACTGAAGCTTTCTTT. This gives the protein CASSHERRLNTEAFF.

The V gene is TRBV7-2, the J gene TRBJ1-2; TRBD1 agrees at 8 bases. Trimming at V came to 2 bases and at J to 8 bases, leaving 7 bases not matched to a gene. There are 14 residues in the CDR3. Germline V gene data show CDR1 as SGHTA and CDR2 as FQGNSA. The CDR3 DNA reads as TGTGCCAGCAGCTTAAGGGGACAGGAGGCCGGCTACACCTTC. Protein product: CASSLRGQEAGYTF. Supplemented by reference TRBV7-2 and TRBJ1-2, the full variable domain reads GAGVSQSPSNKVTEKGKDVELRCDPISGHTALYWYRQSLGQGLEFLIYFQGNSAPDKSGLPSDRFSAERTGGSVSTLTIQRTQQEDSAVYLCASSLRGQEAGYTFGSGTRLTVV.

V is TRBV28 and J is TRBJ1-5; tentatively, D is TRBD1 (6 bases). From germline, CDR1 is MDHEN and CDR2 SYDVKM. CDR3 length: 16 residues. V was shortened by 4 bases and J by 0 bases, with 13 bases between the two germline ends. CDR3 DNA sequence: TGTGCCAGCAGTTCGAGGTGGGACATTAGCAATCAGCCCCAGCATTTT. Protein product: CASSSRWDISNQPQHF.

CDR3 amino acids: CASSQDGALRGAFF. CDR3 DNA: TGCGCCAGCAGCCAAGATGGAGCACTTCGTGGGGCTTTCTTT. V gene TRBV4-3 combines with J gene TRBJ1-1; D is unresolved. The CDR3 covers 14 residues. Germline CDR1 reads LGHNA; CDR2 reads YSLEER. Deletions cut 0 bases from V and 11 bases from J, with 16 bases between.

This rearrangement joins TRBV19 to TRBJ2-2; D remains ambiguous. Trimming stripped 1 base from V and 12 bases from J, with 6 bases between. The germline gives CDR1 LNHDA, CDR2 SQIVND (reference sequence). The CDR3 contains 11 residues. CDR3 loop: CASSIVGQLFF. The CDR3 bases are TGTGCCAGTAGTATAGTTGGGCAGCTGTTTTTT.

The CDR3 DNA is TGTGCCAGCTCACCCCCCACAGTCGAGCAGTACTTC. Amino acids: CASSPPTVEQYF. The V gene is TRBV18, the J gene TRBJ2-7; no reliable D call. Germline V gene sequence: CDR1 KGHSH, CDR2 LQKENI. The CDR3 runs to 12 residues. V lost 3 bases, J lost 6 bases, and 9 bases lay in between.

The chain joins TRBV5-5 to TRBJ1-3; D unresolved. The CDR3 extends over 14 amino acids. Germline CDR1 SGHKS, CDR2 YYEKEE (reference sequence). V was shortened by 9 bases and J by 0 bases, with 13 bases between the two germline ends. The chain's CDR3 is CATQLGSSGNTIYF. As DNA, the CDR3 is TGTGCCACCCAGCTTGGGAGCTCTGGAAACACCATATATTTT.

This clone was counted between two and nine times. The chain uses TRBV9 and TRBJ2-3; 7 bases map to TRBD1. V dropped 2 bases and J dropped 2; count of bases not matched to a gene: 8. Germline CDR1 SGDLS, CDR2 YYNGEE. The CDR3 has 16 residues. The DNA for the CDR3 is TGTGCCAGCAGCGTTCGGACAGGAGATTTCACAGATACGCAGTATTTT. It encodes CASSVRTGDFTDTQYF.

The chain combines TRBV7-2 with TRBJ1-1; D may be TRBD1 (5 bases). The CDR3 is 16 residues long. Trimming left V 5 bases short and J 3 bases short, with 19 bases between. The germline V gene has CDR1 SGHTA and CDR2 FQGNSA. CDR3 amino acids: CASSHPKAGRHTEAFF. The CDR3 nucleotides read TGTGCCAGCAGCCACCCGAAGGCGGGGCGACACACTGAAGCTTTCTTT.

The J gene is TRBJ2-2, the V gene TRBV11-3; tentative D call: TRBD1 (5 bases). This CDR3 comprises 15 residues. V was pared by 5 bases and J by 2 bases, with 12 bases between. Per germline, CDR1 SGHNT and CDR2 YENEEA. Here the CDR3 reads CASSPAQGNTGELFF. CDR3 bases: TGTGCCAGCAGCCCGGCTCAGGGAAACACCGGGGAGCTGTTTTTT.

This clone was found a few times. The genes are TRBV7-9 and TRBJ1-6, with 7 nucleotides matching TRBD1. V gave up 5 bases and J gave up 9 bases; unmatched junction bases: 7. The CDR3 has 14 residues. Germline CDR1 and CDR2: SEHNR and FQNEAQ (reference sequence). The CDR3 region has the DNA TGTGCCAGCAGCCAACAGGGGATTCGTTCACCCCTCCACTTT. It yields the protein CASSQQGIRSPLHF. Full variable domain (outside the CDR3, taken from reference TRBV7-9 and TRBJ1-6): DTGVSQNPRHKITKRGQNVTFRCDPISEHNRLYWYRQTLGQGPEFLTYFQNEAQLEKSRLLSDRFSAERPKGSFSTLEIQRTEQGDSAMYLCASSQQGIRSPLHFGNGTRLTVT.

The J gene is TRBJ1-1, the V gene TRBV19; 8 bases match TRBD1. The CDR3 totals 16 residues. Germline trimming cut 9 bases from V and 0 bases from J; bases unmatched to any gene: 12. Germline V gene sequence: CDR1 LNHDA, CDR2 SQIVND (reference sequence). This chain's CDR3 is CASTDRGIGMNTEAFF. Here the CDR3 DNA reads TGTGCCAGCACCGACAGGGGTATTGGGATGAACACTGAAGCTTTCTTT.

This clone came up a few times. This chain uses TRBV4-2 with TRBJ2-1, with TRBD2 matching 7 bases. The germline V gene has CDR1 LGHNA and CDR2 YNFKEQ. The CDR3 is 16 residues long. The ends lost 0 bases at V and 7 bases at J; junction bases unmatched: 9. CDR3: CASSQDKGGSKNEQFF. CDR3 DNA: TGTGCCAGCAGCCAAGATAAAGGCGGGAGTAAGAATGAGCAGTTCTTC.

The V call is TRBV28, the J call TRBJ2-2, with 7 bases that match TRBD2. The CDR3 is 14 residues long. Germline trimming cut 6 bases from V and 1 base from J; bases unmatched to any gene: 2. CDR1 and CDR2 (germline): MDHEN, SYDVKM. CDR3 loop: CASRASGNTGELFF. CDR3 DNA sequence: TGTGCCAGCAGGGCTAGCGGGAACACCGGGGAGCTGTTTTTT.

The V call is TRBV19, the J call TRBJ1-1; TRBD1 matches at 8 bases. Losses at the gene ends were 4 bases for V and 4 bases for J; bases not matched to a gene: 11. The CDR3 runs to 16 residues. The germline CDR1 and CDR2 sequences are LNHDA and SQIVND (reference sequence). The DNA for the CDR3 is TGTGCCAGTAGTAACGGCGACAGGGGTCTTACCACTGAAGCTTTCTTT. Translated: CASSNGDRGLTTEAFF.

V usage is TRBV2 and J usage is TRBJ1-4; D is ambiguous. The germline CDR1 and CDR2 sequences are SNHLY and FYNNEI. The CDR3 consists of 16 residues. V lost 10 bases, J lost 0 bases, and 18 bases lay in between. The CDR3 reads CATRGGLSATNEKLFF. The CDR3 bases are TGTGCCACCCGGGGAGGGTTAAGCGCAACTAATGAAAAACTGTTTTTT. Full variable domain (missing parts from reference TRBV2 and TRBJ1-4): EPEVTQTPSHQVTQMGQEVILRCVPISNHLYFYWYRQILGQKVEFLVSFYNNEISEKSEIFDDQFSVERPDGSNFTLKIRSTKLEDSAMYFCATRGGLSATNEKLFFGSGTQLSVL.

CDR3 in DNA: TGTGCCAGCACATGGACAGGGGAAGGCAATCAGCCCCAGCATTTT. Translated, it gives CASTWTGEGNQPQHF. The chain links TRBV6-6 to TRBJ1-5, with TRBD1 matching 9 bases. Germline assignment: CDR1 MNHNY and CDR2 SVGAGI (reference sequence). The CDR3 is 15 amino acids. Losses at the gene ends were 7 bases for V and 2 bases for J; bases not matched to a gene: 6.

This chain links TRBV9 with TRBJ1-3, with 11 positions matching TRBD1. Germline V gene data show CDR1 as SGDLS and CDR2 as YYNGEE. The length of the CDR3 is 17 residues. Trimming took 3 bases from V and 3 from J; bases not matched to a gene: 8. CDR3 sequence (DNA): TGTGCCAGCAGCGCCCCCGGGACAGGGGGAAGTGGAAACACCATATATTTT. It is translated as CASSAPGTGGSGNTIYF.

The chain employs TRBV10-3 and TRBJ1-4; TRBD1 matches 7 bases. This CDR3 has 17 amino acids. Germline CDR1 and CDR2: ENHRY and SYGVKD. V lost 1 base and J lost 8; bases outside the gene matches: 13. CDR3 amino acids: CAISEFVVGRDSEKLFF. Written as DNA, the CDR3 is TGTGCCATCAGTGAGTTCGTAGTTGGGCGGGACAGCGAAAAACTGTTTTTT.

DNA of the CDR3: TGTGCCAGCAGCGCCACTAGCGGGAGTTACGAGCAGTACTTC. Protein product: CASSATSGSYEQYF. The chain employs TRBV7-2 and TRBJ2-5; 11 bases line up with TRBD2. The assigned J gene may be wrong: the sequence end matches TRBJ2-7 better. The CDR3 sequence is 14 residues long. Per germline, CDR1 SGHTA and CDR2 FQGNSA.

This chain joins TRBV7-6 and TRBJ1-3, with 7 nucleotides matching TRBD1. The trim removed 1 base at V and 0 bases at J, leaving 0 bases unmatched. The germline V gene has CDR1 SGHVS and CDR2 FNYEAQ. The length of the CDR3 is 15 residues. CDR3 sequence (DNA): TGTGCCAGCAGCTTAGGGGACAGCTCTGGAAACACCATATATTTT. This sequence encodes CASSLGDSSGNTIYF.

The CDR3 nucleotides are TGTGCCAGCAGCTTACTTGGTCGGGAGACCCAGTACTTC. This gives the protein CASSLLGRETQYF. V and J are TRBV7-2 and TRBJ2-5; D is ambiguous. The CDR3 extends over 13 amino acids. Trimming removed 2 bases from V and 5 bases from J, with 9 bases in between. Per the germline V gene, CDR1 is SGHTA and CDR2 is FQGNSA.

The chain combines TRBV7-2 with TRBJ1-5; perhaps TRBD1 as D (6 bases). Trimming took 4 bases from V and 0 from J, leaving 13 bases between them. The CDR3 is 16 residues long. The V gene's germline CDR1 is SGHTA and CDR2 FQGNSA. The CDR3 sequence: CASSSSGTLSNQPQHF. Written as DNA, the CDR3 is TGTGCCAGCAGCTCTTCCGGGACACTTAGCAATCAGCCCCAGCATTTT.

The chain has TRBV19 and TRBJ2-5, with D possibly matching TRBD1 (6 bases). Matching the DNA end better, TRBJ2-7 makes the J call doubtful. The CDR3 totals 16 residues. CDR1 LNHDA and CDR2 SQIVND come from the germline V gene (reference sequence). CDR3 loop: CASSPSTDRRSYEQYF. The CDR3 region has the DNA TGTGCCAGTAGTCCCTCTACAGACAGGAGATCCTACGAGCAGTACTTC.

CDR3 nucleotide sequence: TGTGCCAGCAGTTACAACCAGGGGACCCTCCACTTT. This translates into CASSYNQGTLHF. The J gene is TRBJ1-6, the V gene TRBV6-5, with D perhaps matching TRBD1 (6 bases). This CDR3 has 12 amino acids. The germline V and J ends were trimmed by 2 bases and 14 bases, with 10 bases remaining between them. Per germline, CDR1 MNHEY and CDR2 SVGAGI.